The clone carrying this T cell receptor (beta chain) was seen only once. Germline CDR1 MNHEY, CDR2 SMNVEV (reference sequence). There are 15 residues in the CDR3. Trimming cost V 3 bases and J 2 bases, with 11 bases left between them. Using immunoSEQ multiplex PCR, the repertoire was profiled, and TCRdb retains in-frame clones only, with some absent. The table includes around 280,000 clones, around 87% detected once. This entry belongs to a study of blood T cell repertoires in COVID-19. Study summary: Spain, Italy and the United States supplied samples that represented acute and convalescent COVID-19. The analysed material was cDNA or gDNA that came from T cells, B-cell-depleted T cells, or PBMCs.

V is TRBV27 and J is TRBJ1-5; D is unclear. This sequence originates from a woman in her thirties who had recovered from COVID-19. Sequencing was performed on peripheral blood. The CDR3 bases are TGTGCCAGCAGTTTCGAGGGTCGGGGCAATCAGCCCCAGCATTTT. Its translation: CASSFEGRGNQPQHF.